The source of this TCR beta chain is a study of Ad26.COV2.S vaccination and SARS-CoV-2 variants. Study results and limitations: Placebo recipients trailed vaccine recipients in spike-specific TCR breadth.

Some clones are missing from TCRdb's copy, which holds only in-frame ones; the method was immunoSEQ multiplex PCR. This sample has about 280,000 clones; about 87% occur once, and the top ten carry about 3.5%. A note on this clone: Its target is unknown.

The CDR3 runs to 16 residues. The germline V gene has CDR1 MNHNS and CDR2 SASEGT. V was trimmed by 4 bases and J by 3 bases, leaving 16 bases between them. Treatment given: approximately 18 received Ad26.COV2.S at low or high dose, single or two shots; about 5 received placebo; per-sample allocation not given. Day 63 after the first vaccine or placebo injection was the time point for sampling. The receptor's source is a person between 18 and 60 years old who received the Ad26.COV2.S COVID-19 vaccine or a placebo. V is TRBV6-1 and J is TRBJ1-5; perhaps TRBD1 as D (6 bases). The sample consisted of peripheral blood, taken in a trial of Ad26.COV2.S vaccine versus placebo. CDR3 protein: CASSAPGTGLNQPQHF. The CDR3 DNA reads TGTGCCAGCAGTGCCCCCGGTACAGGGCTCAATCAGCCCCAGCATTTT.